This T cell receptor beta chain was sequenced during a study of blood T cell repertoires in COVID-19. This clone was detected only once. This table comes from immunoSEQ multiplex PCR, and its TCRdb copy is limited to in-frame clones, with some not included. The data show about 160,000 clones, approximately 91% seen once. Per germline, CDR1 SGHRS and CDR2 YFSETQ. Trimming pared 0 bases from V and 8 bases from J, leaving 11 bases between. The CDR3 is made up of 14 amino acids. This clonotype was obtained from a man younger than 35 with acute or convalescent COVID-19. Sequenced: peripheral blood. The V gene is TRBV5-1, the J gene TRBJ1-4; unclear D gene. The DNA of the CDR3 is TGCGCCAGCAGCTTGGTAGAGGGAGGCGAAAAACTGTTTTTT. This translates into CASSLVEGGEKLFF.